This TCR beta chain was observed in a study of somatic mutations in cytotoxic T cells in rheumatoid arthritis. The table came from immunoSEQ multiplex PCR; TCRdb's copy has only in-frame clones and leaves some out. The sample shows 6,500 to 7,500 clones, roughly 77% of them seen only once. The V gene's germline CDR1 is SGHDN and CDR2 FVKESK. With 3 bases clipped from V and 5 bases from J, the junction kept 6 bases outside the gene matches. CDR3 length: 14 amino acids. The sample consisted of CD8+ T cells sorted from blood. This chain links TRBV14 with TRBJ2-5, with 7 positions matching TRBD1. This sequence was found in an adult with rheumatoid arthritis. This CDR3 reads CASSQTGSGETQYF. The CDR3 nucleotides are TGTGCCAGCAGCCAGACAGGGTCTGGGGAGACCCAGTACTTC.